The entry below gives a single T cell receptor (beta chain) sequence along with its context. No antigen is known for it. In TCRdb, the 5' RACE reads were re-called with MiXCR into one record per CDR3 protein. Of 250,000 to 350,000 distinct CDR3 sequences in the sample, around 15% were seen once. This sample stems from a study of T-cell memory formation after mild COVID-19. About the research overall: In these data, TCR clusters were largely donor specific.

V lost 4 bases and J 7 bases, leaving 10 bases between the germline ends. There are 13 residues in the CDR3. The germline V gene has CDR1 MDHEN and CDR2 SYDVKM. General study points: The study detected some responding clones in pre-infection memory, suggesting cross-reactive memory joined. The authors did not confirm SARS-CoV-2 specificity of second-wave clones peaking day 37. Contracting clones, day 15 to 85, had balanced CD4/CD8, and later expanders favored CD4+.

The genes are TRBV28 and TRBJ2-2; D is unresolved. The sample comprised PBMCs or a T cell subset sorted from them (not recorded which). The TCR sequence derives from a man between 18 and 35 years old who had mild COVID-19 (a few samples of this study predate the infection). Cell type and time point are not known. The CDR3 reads CASSSGSGGELFF. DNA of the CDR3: TGTGCCAGCAGTTCGGGTTCGGGCGGGGAGCTGTTTTTT.